This note documents a single TCR beta chain sequence. The data derive from a study of blood T cell repertoires in COVID-19. Study summary: The United States, Italy and Spain supplied acute and convalescent COVID-19 samples. T cells, B-cell-depleted T cells, or PBMCs provided the cDNA or gDNA that served as material.

Original data processing: Amplification of reference gene primers was used by the study to estimate nucleated cell counts. Clones were sequenced by immunoSEQ multiplex PCR, and TCRdb holds only the in-frame ones, with some missing. That table is the source of V, J and clone size, and D and trimming were worked out from the DNA. The table includes under 100,000 clones, roughly 80% detected once. The CDR3 sequence is 13 residues long. With 2 bases removed from V and 12 bases from J, the gap between germline ends came to 17 bases. CDR1 SGHKS and CDR2 YYEKEE come from the germline V gene (reference sequence).

This sequence was found in a woman aged 40 to 50 with active or convalescent COVID-19. Input material: peripheral blood. This chain connects TRBV5-5 to TRBJ1-2, with D maybe TRBD1 (5 bases). The CDR3 loop reads CASSLQEGLADTF. CDR3 coding DNA: TGTGCCAGCAGCTTACAGGAAGGTCTTGCTGACACCTTC. Supplemented by reference TRBV5-5 and TRBJ1-2, the full variable domain reads DAGVTQSPTHLIKTRGQQVTLRCSPISGHKSVSWYQQVLGQGPQFIFQYYEKEERGRGNFPDRFSARQFPNYSSELNVNALLLGDSALYLCASSLQEGLADTFGSGTRLTVV.